This is a list of T cell receptor beta chains from one sample in a study of early T cells in non-severe SARS-CoV-2 infection. TCRdb re-called the 5' RACE reads through MiXCR, storing one row per CDR3 protein. The profile shows 100,000 or so distinct CDR3 sequences, roughly 17% of them singletons. The sample was whole blood, taken at baseline. The source is an adult who was a healthcare worker with PCR-confirmed SARS-CoV-2 infection or an uninfected control (not recorded which). CDR3s include the opening cysteine and the closing phenylalanine or tryptophan. A D gene is named only where the DNA matches it firmly. Clone size appears in some rows only: once, few, many, or a class for an expanded clone.

CDR3,DNA,size,J,D,V
CASSLEEGRHYGYTF,TGTGCCAGCAGCTTAGAGGAAGGGCGCCACTATGGCTACACCTTC,many,TRBJ1-2,NA,TRBV13
CASSLVGSRDEQYF,TGTGCCAGCAGCTTAGTTGGTAGCAGAGACGAGCAGTACTTC,few,TRBJ2-7,NA,TRBV7-9
CASGTGPYNEQFF,TGTGCCAGCGGCACAGGGCCCTACAATGAGCAGTTCTTC,NA,TRBJ2-1,NA,TRBV6-1
CASSAWGGFTDTQYF,TGCGCCAGCAGCGCCTGGGGGGGGTTCACAGATACGCAGTATTTT,few,TRBJ2-3,TRBD2,TRBV10-2
CSVEGRRGGYTF,TGCAGCGTTGAAGGCCGCCGTGGGGGCTACACCTTC,many,TRBJ1-2,NA,TRBV29-1
CASSGGTTPLETQYF,TGTGCCAGCAGTGGAGGGACTACCCCTCTAGAGACCCAGTACTTC,NA,TRBJ2-5,TRBD2,TRBV6-1
CASSPGTSVNEQFF,TGCGCCAGCAGCCCCGGGACTAGCGTTAATGAGCAGTTCTTC,many,TRBJ2-1,TRBD2,TRBV4-1
CASAGVGAHEQYF,TGTGCCAGCGCCGGGGTAGGGGCACACGAGCAGTACTTC,many,TRBJ2-7,NA,TRBV7-9
CASSTARRTGEQFF,TGTGCCAGTAGTACCGCTAGAAGGACGGGGGAGCAGTTCTTC,few,TRBJ2-1,NA,TRBV19
CASSLRDTQYF,TGTGCCAGCAGTTTGCGAGATACGCAGTATTTT,medium-sized,TRBJ2-3,NA,TRBV28
CASSPREGAPPDTQYF,TGCGCCAGCAGCCCTAGAGAGGGGGCGCCCCCAGATACGCAGTATTTT,few,TRBJ2-3,TRBD1,TRBV5-1
CATSDTGVGEQFF,TGTGCCACCAGTGACACAGGGGTTGGTGAGCAGTTCTTC,many,TRBJ2-1,TRBD1,TRBV24-1
CASSQNLGGEQFF,TGCGCCAGCAGCCAAAACCTCGGCGGTGAGCAGTTCTTC,few,TRBJ2-1,NA,TRBV4-3
CSASGDGRTHEQFF,TGCAGTGCTAGTGGGGACGGGAGGACGCATGAGCAGTTCTTC,NA,TRBJ2-1,TRBD2,TRBV20-1
CASSARLSSTEAFF,TGTGCCAGCAGTGCCCGACTAAGCAGCACTGAAGCTTTCTTT,NA,TRBJ1-1,NA,TRBV25-1
CASRSQGANNEQFF,TGTGCCAGCAGATCACAGGGGGCAAACAATGAGCAGTTCTTC,NA,TRBJ2-1,TRBD1,TRBV28
CSAGQGLGYNEQFF,TGCAGTGCTGGACAGGGGTTAGGCTACAATGAGCAGTTCTTC,few,TRBJ2-1,TRBD1,TRBV20-1
CSARQVSNYEQYF,TGCAGTGCTCGACAGGTTTCCAACTACGAGCAGTACTTC,few,TRBJ2-7,NA,TRBV20-1
CSTSANTGELFF,TGCAGTACTAGCGCGAACACCGGGGAGCTGTTTTTT,NA,TRBJ2-2,TRBD2,TRBV20-1
CASSQGVNKAYSYEQYF,TGCGCCAGCAGCCAAGGCGTAAACAAGGCCTACTCCTACGAGCAGTACTTC,NA,TRBJ2-7,NA,TRBV4-3
CASSQGPNYGYTF,TGTGCCAGCAGCCAGGGACCTAACTATGGCTACACCTTC,NA,TRBJ1-2,NA,TRBV3-1
CASSPRLAVSYEQYF,TGTGCCAGCAGCCCCCGACTAGCGGTCTCCTACGAGCAGTACTTC,NA,TRBJ2-7,TRBD2,TRBV7-2
CASSGQGASGANVLTF,TGTGCCAGTAGTGGACAGGGGGCCTCTGGGGCCAACGTCCTGACTTTC,many,TRBJ2-6,TRBD1,TRBV19
CASSFGDSYGYTF,TGTGCCAGCAGTTTTGGGGACTCCTATGGCTACACCTTC,few,TRBJ1-2,NA,TRBV27
CAWDVILGNEQFF,TGTGCCTGGGACGTAATTCTGGGAAATGAGCAGTTCTTC,few,TRBJ2-1,NA,TRBV30
CASSYSGTGVDEQYF,TGTGCCAGCAGTTACTCTGGGACAGGGGTCGACGAGCAGTACTTC,few,TRBJ2-7,TRBD1,TRBV6-6
CASSRDSRNYTF,TGTGCCAGCAGCCGGGACAGTCGAAACTACACCTTC,few,TRBJ1-2,TRBD1,TRBV11-2
CSVVKPGLVVAFF,TGCAGCGTTGTAAAACCGGGGCTGGTGGTGGCTTTCTTT,many,TRBJ1-1,NA,TRBV29-1
CSAGDRGPEQYF,TGCAGTGCAGGGGACAGGGGGCCCGAGCAGTACTTC,NA,TRBJ2-7,TRBD1,TRBV20-1
CASSPQWGSGDTQYF,TGTGCCAGCTCACCGCAGTGGGGGTCGGGAGATACGCAGTATTTT,NA,TRBJ2-3,NA,TRBV18
CSASGLVLNEQFF,TGCAGTGCTAGCGGACTAGTTTTAAATGAGCAGTTCTTC,few,TRBJ2-1,TRBD2,TRBV20-1
CASSPRTGNSGANVLTF,TGTGCCAGCTCACCCAGGACAGGGAATAGTGGGGCCAACGTCCTGACTTTC,NA,TRBJ2-6,TRBD1,TRBV18
CSASGETQYF,TGCAGTGCTAGTGGTGAGACCCAGTACTTC,few,TRBJ2-5,NA,TRBV20-1
CAISESTGGGEQYF,TGTGCCATCAGTGAGTCTACGGGAGGAGGCGAGCAGTACTTC,few,TRBJ2-7,TRBD2,TRBV10-3
CASSSIPGGPGGRETQYF,TGTGCCAGCAGCTCGATCCCAGGCGGGCCCGGCGGGCGAGAGACCCAGTACTTC,NA,TRBJ2-5,NA,TRBV5-6